What follows are 17 T cell receptor beta chains derived from one specimen sequenced in a study of blood T cell repertoires in COVID-19. Generated by immunoSEQ multiplex PCR, the TCRdb table keeps only in-frame clones and is missing some. This table has about 210,000 clones, around 90% appearing once. The sequenced sample was PBMCs or T cells enriched from blood (not recorded which). The source of these receptors is a man aged 18 to 29 with acute COVID-19.

The rearrangement uses TRBV12-5 and TRBJ2-3; weak D call: TRBD1 (6 bases). The CDR3 is 17 residues long. The V and J ends lost 0 bases and 0 bases respectively, with 13 bases between them. Germline values: CDR1 LGHNT, CDR2 FRNRAP. In DNA, the CDR3 is TGTGCTAGTGGTTTGGTAGTAGCAGGGGATAGCACAGATACGCAGTATTTT. Its translation: CASGLVVAGDSTDTQYF.

This chain uses TRBV11-2 with TRBJ2-1, with D possibly being TRBD2 (5 bases). Trimming took 5 bases from V and 1 from J, leaving 12 bases between them. CDR3 size: 15 residues. Looked up from germline, CDR1 is SGHAT and CDR2 is FQNNGV. The CDR3 coding sequence is TGTGCCAGCAGCCGAGGCGGGTCTTCCTACAATGAGCAGTTCTTC. It encodes CASSRGGSSYNEQFF.

The chain carries TRBV4-1 and TRBJ1-1; 9 positions agree with TRBD1. The CDR3 consists of 12 residues. V shed 1 base, J shed 11 bases, and the junction held 2 bases outside the gene matches. Germline CDR1 and CDR2: MGHRA and YSYEKL. The CDR3 reads CASSQGTGVAFF. CDR3 bases: TGCGCCAGCAGCCAAGGGACAGGGGTGGCTTTCTTT.

This chain links TRBV4-1 with TRBJ1-5; no firm D call. Germline V gives CDR1 MGHRA, CDR2 YSYEKL. V shed 1 base and J shed 5 bases, with 6 bases lying between them. There are 13 residues in the CDR3. CDR3 loop: CASSQAYYQPQHF. CDR3 nucleotides: TGCGCCAGCAGCCAAGCCTATTATCAGCCCCAGCATTTT.

V is TRBV30 and J is TRBJ2-1; a possible D gene is TRBD2 (6 bases). CDR3 length equals 15 residues. The germline V gene encodes CDR1 GTSNPN and CDR2 SVGIG (reference sequence). Trimming pared 3 bases from V and 2 bases from J, leaving 14 bases between. The CDR3 DNA is TGTGCCTGGAGCGACGGCGGGATTACCTACAATGAGCAGTTCTTC. Residues: CAWSDGGITYNEQFF.

This chain joins TRBV5-1 and TRBJ2-7; 7 bases are a match to TRBD2. Trimming at V came to 1 base and at J to 0 bases, leaving 1 base not matched to a gene. The germline V gene has CDR1 SGHRS and CDR2 YFSETQ. There are 14 residues in the CDR3. CDR3 sequence: CASSLSSGSYEQYF. The CDR3 nucleotides are TGCGCCAGCAGCTTGTCTAGCGGCTCCTACGAGCAGTACTTC.

The chain employs TRBV4-2 and TRBJ2-2, with 7 nucleotides matching TRBD2. This CDR3 contains 14 residues. V lost 8 bases and J lost 7; bases outside the gene matches: 10. Germline lookup yields CDR1 LGHNA and CDR2 YNFKEQ. CDR3 DNA: TGTGCCAGCCGGGGCGGGAGTCTCGGCGGGGAGCTGTTTTTT. Protein product: CASRGGSLGGELFF.

CDR3 nucleotide sequence: TGTGCCAGCAGCGAAACAGGGTCGATCACTGAAGCTTTCTTT. It translates to CASSETGSITEAFF. The J gene is TRBJ1-1, the V gene TRBV7-2, with D tentatively TRBD1 (6 bases). Germline CDR1 and CDR2: SGHTA and FQGNSA. The CDR3 spans 14 residues. V gave up 5 bases and J gave up 4 bases, with 14 bases separating them.

V is TRBV7-6 and J is TRBJ1-5; D not resolved. The CDR3 contains 15 residues. Germline V gives CDR1 SGHVS, CDR2 FNYEAQ. The V and J ends lost 0 bases and 4 bases respectively, with 10 bases between them. In DNA, the CDR3 is TGTGCCAGCAGCTTAGCGCCCGCGGGAAATCAGCCCCAGCATTTT. Its translation is CASSLAPAGNQPQHF. The entire variable domain, with the rest obtained from reference TRBV7-6 and TRBJ1-5, is as follows: GAGVSQSPRYKVTKRGQDVALRCDPISGHVSLYWYRQALGQGPEFLTYFNYEAQQDKSGLPNDRFSAERPEGSISTLTIQRTEQRDSAMYRCASSLAPAGNQPQHFGDGTRLSIL.

The genes are TRBV6-2 or TRBV6-3 and TRBJ1-4; 7 bases match TRBD1. J gave up 4 bases and V 2 bases, and 4 bases lay outside the gene matches. CDR1 is MNHEY and CDR2 is SVGEGT in the germline V gene. The CDR3 covers 15 residues. The CDR3 spells CASSYEGQRNEKLFF. The CDR3 coding sequence is TGTGCCAGCAGTTACGAGGGACAGCGTAATGAAAAACTGTTTTTT.

The gene calls are TRBV6-5 and TRBJ1-2; the match to TRBD1 covers 7 bases. This CDR3 comprises 14 residues. CDR1 and CDR2 (germline): MNHEY, SVGAGI. With 10 bases clipped from V and 2 bases from J, the junction kept 10 bases outside the gene matches. This CDR3 is CATRRGQANYGYTF. The CDR3 DNA follows: TGTGCCACTCGGAGGGGGCAGGCCAACTATGGCTACACCTTC.

Details on this clone: Other DNA sequences of this sample code for an identical CDR3. The chain is built from TRBV19 and TRBJ2-2; TRBD1 matches at 10 bases. The trim removed 8 bases at V and 3 bases at J, leaving 3 bases unmatched. Germline-derived CDR1 and CDR2 are LNHDA and SQIVND (reference sequence). The CDR3 has 14 amino acids. CDR3 sequence (DNA): TGTGCCAGTCGGGACAGGGGTGACACCGGGGAGCTGTTTTTT. It translates to CASRDRGDTGELFF.

The gene calls are TRBV27 and TRBJ2-7; TRBD1 matches at 11 bases. Germline V gene lookup returns CDR1 MNHEY and CDR2 SMNVEV (reference sequence). The length of the CDR3 is 16 residues. J was trimmed by 2 bases and V by 5 bases; bases with no gene match: 8. The CDR3 is CASSLPPGQGAYEQYF. CDR3 bases: TGTGCCAGCAGTCTACCCCCGGGACAGGGGGCCTACGAGCAGTACTTC.

The rearrangement joins TRBV12-3 or TRBV12-4 to TRBJ1-2, with D uncertain. The CDR3 length is 12 residues. V lost 5 bases and J lost 4, with 8 bases in between. CDR3 loop: CASSVSGYGYTF. The DNA for the CDR3 is TGTGCCAGCAGTGTCAGTGGCTATGGCTACACCTTC.

The chain is built from TRBV11-2 and TRBJ1-2, with D hard to call. This CDR3 spans 16 amino acids. Germline CDR1 SGHAT, CDR2 FQNNGV. V dropped 4 bases and J dropped 4 bases, with 19 bases sitting between them. Written as DNA, the CDR3 is TGTGCCAGCAGCTCCCTCCTAGTCGACGGAGTCTATGGCTACACCTTC. Translating gives CASSSLLVDGVYGYTF.

This chain uses TRBV6-5 with TRBJ2-5, with a possible D match to TRBD1 (5 bases). CDR1 and CDR2 from the germline V gene are MNHEY and SVGAGI. V dropped 0 bases and J dropped 7 bases, with 12 bases sitting between them. The CDR3 has 14 amino acids. CDR3 loop: CASSYSGQVGTQYF. The DNA of the CDR3 is TGTGCCAGCAGTTACTCGGGGCAGGTGGGGACCCAGTACTTC.

This chain uses TRBV28 with TRBJ2-2, with 9 bases identical to TRBD2. The V segment lost 7 bases and the J segment 4 bases; nucleotides outside the gene matches: 16. The germline gives CDR1 MDHEN, CDR2 SYDVKM. CDR3 size: 18 residues. The DNA for the CDR3 is TGTGCCAGCATCGACCGAGTGCGGGAGGGCCTTGTCACCGGGGAGCTGTTTTTT. It yields the protein CASIDRVREGLVTGELFF.